Below, 10 T cell receptor beta chains from the same sample are listed, as sequenced in a study. TRBV12-4/TRBJ1-2 clonotypes were amplified with adaptor-ligated barcode primers. TCRdb analysed the multiplex PCR reads with MiXCR anew, one entry per CDR3 protein. The table lists roughly 430 distinct CDR3 sequences, 5.1% of them singletons. The sample consisted of naive CD4+ T cells sorted from blood. Subset meaning: naive CD4+ T cells, CD4+CD45RA+CD25-. Every receptor here comes from a female donor with breast cancer.

Relative to its sample, this clonotype is large. The gene calls are TRBV12-3 or TRBV12-4 and TRBJ1-2; D is ambiguous. V was trimmed by 1 base and J by 4 bases, leaving 13 bases between them. This CDR3 is 15 amino acids long. CDR3 region: CASSLDLLGVYGYTF. In DNA, the CDR3 is TGTGCCAGCAGTTTAGATTTGTTGGGAGTCTATGGCTACACCTTC.

This clonotype is labeled as medium-sized (0.01 to 0.1%). The rearrangement links TRBV12-3 or TRBV12-4 to TRBJ1-2; unclear D gene. Trimming stripped 1 base from V and 5 bases from J, with 11 bases between. CDR3 length: 14 residues. Written as DNA, the CDR3 is TGTGCCAGCAGTTTAGAGGGCCAGTTTTATGGCTACACCTTC. It yields the protein CASSLEGQFYGYTF.

Within the sample, this clonotype is medium-sized. The V gene is TRBV12-3 or TRBV12-4, the J gene TRBJ1-2; no definite D call. The CDR3 runs to 15 residues. The V end was cut by 5 bases, the J end by 2 bases, with 15 bases between. CDR3 in amino acids: CASSPNTRTNYGYTF. In DNA form, the CDR3 reads TGTGCCAGCAGTCCGAACACCCGGACGAACTATGGCTACACCTTC.

By sample fraction, this clonotype is medium-sized. The CDR3 DNA sequence: TGTGCCAGCAGCCGGTGGGAGGATGGCTACACCTTC. It yields the protein CASSRWEDGYTF. The rearrangement links TRBV12-3 or TRBV12-4 to TRBJ1-2; no clear D gene. This CDR3 region has 12 residues. V was shortened by 6 bases and J by 6 bases, with 11 bases between the two germline ends.

In its sample, this clonotype ranks as medium-sized. V is TRBV12-3 or TRBV12-4 and J is TRBJ1-2; 9 bases match TRBD1. The CDR3 is 14 residues long. J gave up 8 bases and V 5 bases, and 9 bases lay outside the gene matches. The CDR3 DNA is TGTGCCAGCAGTACGGGACAGGGAACGTTCGGCTACACCTTC. Translation: CASSTGQGTFGYTF.

Within the sample, this clonotype is medium-sized. The chain links TRBV12-3 or TRBV12-4 to TRBJ1-2; D gene unclear. Trimming took 6 bases from V and 7 from J, leaving 12 bases between them. The CDR3 loop spans 12 amino acids. CDR3 loop: CASRSDLSGYTF. In DNA form, the CDR3 reads TGTGCCAGCAGGTCAGACTTGTCTGGCTACACCTTC.

This clonotype is labeled large. The genes are TRBV12-3 or TRBV12-4 and TRBJ1-2; D may be TRBD1 (5 bases). V lost 5 bases and J lost 5, with 18 bases in between. This CDR3 has 15 residues. In DNA, the CDR3 is TGTGCCAGCAGTCCCGGGACTACAACTCGATATGGCTACACCTTC. Its translation is CASSPGTTTRYGYTF.

This clonotype counts as large. The chain joins TRBV12-3 or TRBV12-4 to TRBJ1-2; D possibly corresponds to TRBD1 (6 bases). The CDR3 has 13 residues. V shed 6 bases and J shed 1 base, with 9 bases lying between them. As DNA, the CDR3 is TGTGCCAGCAGCTACAGGGATAACTATGGCTACACCTTC. Protein: CASSYRDNYGYTF.

By frequency in the sample, this clonotype is large. The V call is TRBV12-3 or TRBV12-4, the J call TRBJ1-2; 9 nucleotides match TRBD1. The V segment lost 1 base and the J segment 3 bases; nucleotides outside the gene matches: 3. The CDR3 length is 15 residues. The CDR3 DNA reads as TGTGCCAGCAGTTTAGGGAGGACAGGGGACTATGGCTACACCTTC. Translating it yields CASSLGRTGDYGYTF.

In the case of this clonotype: At one boundary the junction diverges from the germline segment, which might be a read error. V and J are TRBV12-3 or TRBV12-4 and TRBJ1-2, with unresolved D. This CDR3 is built from 14 residues. CDR3 bases: TGCGCCAGCAGCAATACACAGAACTCCTATGACTACACCTTC. This gives the protein CASSNTQNSYDYTF.